This entry lists 11 T cell receptor beta chains sequenced from one sample in a study of blood T cell repertoires in COVID-19. Profiled with immunoSEQ multiplex PCR; TCRdb holds only in-frame clones, not every one. The table has about half a million clones, roughly 89% seen once. Sequenced material: peripheral blood. The receptor source for this set is a man between 18 and 35 years old with COVID-19, enrolled during active disease.

The sample holds a few counts of this clone. The V gene is TRBV27, the J gene TRBJ2-7; 13 bases match TRBD2. Germline V gene lookup returns CDR1 MNHEY and CDR2 SMNVEV (reference sequence). This CDR3 is built from 19 residues. J lost 0 bases, V lost 4 bases, and 12 bases had no gene match. CDR3 region: CASSSTGTSGNWYSYEQYF. CDR3 DNA: TGTGCCAGCAGTTCCACCGGGACTAGCGGGAACTGGTACTCCTACGAGCAGTACTTC.

This clone was counted once. The chain employs TRBV19 and TRBJ2-5, with 9 bases fitting TRBD1. The CDR3 extends over 16 amino acids. The V and J ends lost 5 bases and 3 bases, in that order; junction bases with no gene match: 10. The germline gives CDR1 LNHDA, CDR2 SQIVND (reference sequence). CDR3 in amino acids: CASSPLRDRDEETQYF. CDR3 in DNA: TGTGCCAGTAGTCCGCTCCGGGACAGGGACGAAGAGACCCAGTACTTC. The entire variable domain, with the rest obtained from reference TRBV19 and TRBJ2-5, is as follows: DGGITQSPKYLFRKEGQNVTLSCEQNLNHDAMYWYRQDPGQGLRLIYYSQIVNDFQKGDIAEGYSVSREKKESFPLTVTSAQKNPTAFYLCASSPLRDRDEETQYFGPGTRLLVL.

The chain joins TRBV3-1 (or the pseudogene TRBV3-2) to TRBJ1-1, with TRBD1 matching over 7 bases. CDR1 and CDR2 from the germline V gene are LGHDT and YNNKEL (reference sequence). J was trimmed by 1 base and V by 2 bases; bases with no gene match: 4. The length of the CDR3 is 15 residues. The CDR3 protein is CASSQHGTANTEAFF. CDR3 DNA: TGTGCCAGCAGCCAACACGGGACAGCGAACACTGAAGCTTTCTTT.

This chain connects TRBV5-1 to TRBJ2-1, with TRBD2 matching over 9 bases. V lost 2 bases, J lost 0 bases, and 3 bases stayed unmatched. In germline, CDR1 is SGHRS, CDR2 YFSETQ. The CDR3 runs 16 residues. In DNA form, the CDR3 reads TGCGCCAGCAGCTTTAGCGGGAGACACTCCTACAATGAGCAGTTCTTC. Residues: CASSFSGRHSYNEQFF.

The chain links TRBV6-6 to TRBJ2-1, with 7 nucleotides matching TRBD1. Germline V gene sequence: CDR1 MNHNY, CDR2 SVGAGI (reference sequence). The junction had 3 bases not matched to a gene; V was cut back by 4 bases and J by 12 bases. The CDR3 is made up of 11 amino acids. DNA of the CDR3: TGTGCCAGCAGTTCGCCAGGGGGGCAGTTCTTC. This translates into CASSSPGGQFF.

This chain joins TRBV7-2 and TRBJ2-3, with 13 bases matching TRBD2. Unmatched junction bases numbered 8, after V lost 6 bases and J lost 14 bases. This CDR3 region has 13 residues. Germline V gene sequence: CDR1 SGHTA, CDR2 FQGNSA. CDR3 sequence (DNA): TGTGCCAGCAGTCAACTAGCGGGAGGGCCTTTGTATTTT. It encodes CASSQLAGGPLYF.

The chain couples TRBV12-3 or TRBV12-4 to TRBJ1-6; TRBD1 is a possible D gene (5 bases). The CDR3 has 12 residues. Trimming removed 6 bases from V and 10 bases from J, with 10 bases in between. This chain's CDR3 is CASRPPGSPLHF. CDR3 coding DNA: TGTGCCAGCAGGCCTCCAGGGTCACCCCTCCACTTT.

V and J are TRBV2 and TRBJ2-2; 9 positions match TRBD2. The germline gives CDR1 SNHLY, CDR2 FYNNEI. The CDR3 length is 15 residues. The junction had 8 bases not matched to a gene; V was cut back by 4 bases and J by 8 bases. This CDR3 is CASSGERGAGGELFF. The CDR3 DNA sequence: TGTGCCAGCAGTGGTGAGCGGGGGGCCGGAGGGGAGCTGTTTTTT.

This chain links TRBV18 with TRBJ1-1; TRBD1 is a possible D gene (6 bases). The V gene's germline CDR1 is KGHSH and CDR2 LQKENI. V was shortened by 6 bases and J by 1 base, with 9 bases between the two germline ends. The CDR3 is made up of 13 amino acids. The CDR3 nucleotides read TGTGCCAGCTCCCAGACAGGGAACACTGAAGCTTTCTTT. Its protein is CASSQTGNTEAFF. The full variable domain, completed using reference TRBV18 and TRBJ1-1, is NAGVMQNPRHLVRRRGQEARLRCSPMKGHSHVYWYRQLPEEGLKFMVYLQKENIIDESGMPKERFSAEFPKEGPSILRIQQVVRGDSAAYFCASSQTGNTEAFFGQGTRLTVV.

The V and J genes are TRBV7-7 and TRBJ2-7; TRBD2 is a possible D gene (5 bases). The CDR3 is made up of 15 amino acids. Germline V gene lookup returns CDR1 SSHAT and CDR2 FNYEAQ (reference sequence). V gave up 4 bases and J gave up 7 bases, with 20 bases separating them. Here the CDR3 reads CASSSSVDRTGEQYF. In DNA, the CDR3 is TGTGCCAGCAGCTCCTCAGTAGACCGAACGGGGGAGCAGTACTTC.

The rearrangement uses TRBV3-1 (or the pseudogene TRBV3-2) and TRBJ1-2; 8 bases map to TRBD1. Germline V gives CDR1 LGHDT, CDR2 YNNKEL (reference sequence). Trimming cost V 0 bases and J 3 bases; bases outside gene matches: 6. This CDR3 has 16 amino acids. Written as DNA, the CDR3 is TGTGCCAGCAGCCAAGATTGGCAGGGGGCAGACTATGGCTACACCTTC. Amino acids: CASSQDWQGADYGYTF.